Sequencing of this TCR beta chain was carried out in a study of read filtering for tumor transcriptome and immune sequencing. Looking at the study overall: After DNase treatment, RNA was made into whole-transcriptome libraries. Per sample, TCR-region reads ranged about 4 to 11 million by IR-seq, roughly 85 to 1,400 by RNA-seq. Study outcomes and limitations: Dropping single-read clonotypes raised IR-seq and RNA-seq shared-clonotype correlation.

The library was built from about 400 ng RNA with molecular barcoded adaptors for alpha/delta and beta/gamma chains. MiXCR was run by TCRdb on the reads, yielding one entry per CDR3 protein. The top ten clones hold roughly 15% of a sample with 49,000 or so distinct CDR3 sequences, about an eighth of them seen once. At the time of active disease, bone marrow was collected from every patient. This clonotype was found once. The antigen remains unidentified. Given a far larger clone just one base away, this is likely a sequencing read error. Since the CDR3 does not end with the conserved phenylalanine or tryptophan, this likely comes from a read error. Per germline, CDR1 SGHVS and CDR2 FQNEAQ. V dropped 5 bases and J dropped 12; count of bases not matched to a gene: 6. The CDR3 length is 14 residues.

This clonotype was obtained from a donor older than 35 with multiple myeloma. The gene calls are TRBV7-8 and TRBJ2-1; 14 positions match TRBD2. Sequencing was performed on a population of CD138-negative cells sorted from bone marrow. Here the CDR3 DNA reads TGTGCCAGCAGCCCGGGACTAGCGGGAGTTCGGCAGTTCCTC. It codes for CASSPGLAGVRQFL.